This T cell receptor (beta chain) was obtained from a study of T cells in Graves' hyperthyroidism and ophthalmopathy. The hyperthyroidism patients had all been newly diagnosed, and their disease duration was under 2 months. Their ages ranged from 18 to 65 years. It was uncontrolled infection, other autoimmune disease, pregnancy or lactation that excluded patients. Worth noting for this clonotype: Its antigen is unknown.

RNA transcripts served as the template for amplifying TCR beta CDR3 regions. HTBI primers were employed in a first-round RT-PCR of the TCR CDR3. TCRdb called the multiplex PCR reads again in MiXCR, with one record for every CDR3 protein. The sample yields approximately 500,000 distinct CDR3 sequences, just over 45% seen once. Study outcomes and limitations: Stable hyperthyroidism was separated from ophthalmopathy by a model based on 13 V-J features.

This TCR was sampled from a woman younger than 30 with Graves' hyperthyroidism. Sequenced sample: peripheral blood or thyroid tissue (not recorded which).

The CDR3 here is CSAPNAGQGIRSYNSPLHF. The CDR3 DNA is TGCAGTGCCCCAAATGCGGGACAGGGGATCAGGTCCTATAATTCACCCCTCCACTTT. This chain connects TRBV20-1 to TRBJ1-6, with 10 positions matching TRBD1. Germline CDR1 and CDR2: DFQATT and SNEGSKA (reference sequence). This CDR3 has 19 amino acids. With 6 bases clipped from V and 1 base from J, the junction kept 15 bases outside the gene matches.